The clone carrying this T cell receptor (beta chain) was recorded at least ten times. The data stem from a study of blood T cells in healthy people across ages. Sample-barcoded 5' priming and a J-beta primer mix drove a second PCR of 7 to 11 cycles. TCRdb re-derived calls from the 5' RACE reads in MiXCR, one entry per CDR3 protein. This table holds 1.5 million to 2 million distinct CDR3 sequences, 28% found once. This CDR3 region has 16 residues. Germline CDR1 is LGHNT and CDR2 is FRNRAP. Between the trimmed V and J ends, which lost 5 bases and 4 bases, there was a span of 17 bases. The chain combines TRBV12-5 with TRBJ1-4, with unresolved D. The source is a woman in her thirties in good health. Sequencing was done on a sample of blood. CDR3 sequence: CASGPPGSPFNEKLFF. As DNA, the CDR3 is TGTGCTAGTGGTCCCCCCGGGTCCCCATTTAATGAAAAACTGTTTTTT.